A selection of T cell receptor beta chains follows, all from one sample in a study of blood T cell repertoires in COVID-19. The method was immunoSEQ multiplex PCR; TCRdb's version includes in-frame clones alone and lacks a portion of them. The sample lists approximately 530,000 clones, about 89% occurring once. Material: peripheral blood. The source of these receptors is a woman in her fifties or sixties with COVID-19, enrolled during active disease. CDR3s include the opening cysteine and the closing phenylalanine or tryptophan. Each record gives: clone size, J gene, V gene, D gene, CDR3 DNA, CDR3 protein. The D gene is left open where the match is weak. Clone sizes are given selectively: once, few, many, or a class where the clone is expanded.

size: NA; J: TRBJ1-2; V: TRBV4-1; D: NA; DNA: TGCGCCAGCAGCCAAGACGAACAGGGACCCTATGGCTACACCTTC; CDR3: CASSQDEQGPYGYTF
size: NA; J: TRBJ2-3; V: TRBV11-2; D: NA; DNA: TGTGCCAGCAGCTTGGTCAACCACTTCACAGATACGCAGTATTTT; CDR3: CASSLVNHFTDTQYF
size: NA; J: TRBJ2-7; V: TRBV19; D: NA; DNA: TGTGCCAGTAGCCCCTCTCAGGGGGGAGATTCGTACTTC; CDR3: CASSPSQGGDSYF
size: NA; J: TRBJ1-4; V: TRBV11-2; D: NA; DNA: TGTGCCAGCAGCTTAGTAATGCCAGGGAATGAAAAACTGTTTTTT; CDR3: CASSLVMPGNEKLFF
size: NA; J: TRBJ1-5; V: TRBV27; D: NA; DNA: TGTGCCAGCAGCAGGGGAGGGGACCAGCCCCAGCATTTT; CDR3: CASSRGGDQPQHF
size: NA; J: TRBJ1-1; V: TRBV7-3; D: NA; DNA: TGTGCCAGCAGCTTAATGGGAGCGAACACTGAAGCTTTCTTT; CDR3: CASSLMGANTEAFF
size: NA; J: TRBJ2-1; V: TRBV9; D: TRBD2; DNA: TGTGCCAGCAGCCCGACTAGCGGCGGGGTGGATGAGCAGTTCTTC; CDR3: CASSPTSGGVDEQFF
size: NA; J: TRBJ1-1; V: TRBV6-6; D: NA; DNA: TGTGCCAGCGGGGGGAGTGACAGTTCCATGAACACTGAAGCTTTCTTT; CDR3: CASGGSDSSMNTEAFF
size: NA; J: TRBJ1-5; V: TRBV19; D: TRBD1; DNA: TGTGCCAGTAGTATAGATCAGGGGGCGCAGCCCCAGCATTTT; CDR3: CASSIDQGAQPQHF
size: NA; J: TRBJ2-1; V: TRBV5-1; D: TRBD1; DNA: TGCGCCAGTACATATGAGGGGGCAACGAATGAGCAGTTCTTC; CDR3: CASTYEGATNEQFF
size: NA; J: TRBJ1-1; V: TRBV6-5; D: NA; DNA: TGTGCCAGCATCCTAATGGACAGCATGAACACTGAAGCTTTCTTT; CDR3: CASILMDSMNTEAFF
size: NA; J: TRBJ2-3; V: TRBV3-1/TRBV3-2; D: NA; DNA: TGTGCCAGCAGCCCTCTTAGGGGTGGGGGGGCCGATACGCAGTATTTT; CDR3: CASSPLRGGGADTQYF
size: NA; J: TRBJ1-5; V: TRBV19; D: NA; DNA: TGTGCCAGTAGTATAGATCGGGAGACATACGCACATTTT; CDR3: CASSIDRETYAHF
size: NA; J: TRBJ2-5; V: TRBV7-8; D: NA; DNA: TGTGCCAGCAGCCCCCTCGATTGGGCCAGGGGGACCCAGTACTTC; CDR3: CASSPLDWARGTQYF
size: NA; J: TRBJ2-2; V: TRBV24-1; D: TRBD1; DNA: TGTGCCACCAGTGATTTCCCCGGGACAGGGACCGGGGAGCTGTTTTTT; CDR3: CATSDFPGTGTGELFF
size: NA; J: TRBJ2-6; V: TRBV18; D: TRBD1; DNA: TGTGCCAGCTCGCCCGGGACAGGGCGCTCTGGGGCCAACGTCCTGACTTTC; CDR3: CASSPGTGRSGANVLTF
size: NA; J: TRBJ1-1; V: TRBV28; D: NA; DNA: TGTGCCAGCCACCCGGGAGCCACTGAAGCTTTCTTT; CDR3: CASHPGATEAFF
size: NA; J: TRBJ1-1; V: TRBV9; D: TRBD1; DNA: TGTGCCAGCAGCGTAGGGACAGGGGGCGGATTGGCTGAAGCTTTCTTT; CDR3: CASSVGTGGGLAEAFF
size: NA; J: TRBJ2-5; V: TRBV2; D: TRBD1; DNA: TGTGCCAGCAGTGAAGGATCCGGCAGGGGGCGAGCAGAGACCCAGTACTTC; CDR3: CASSEGSGRGRAETQYF
size: NA; J: TRBJ2-5; V: TRBV5-1; D: TRBD2; DNA: TGCGCCAGCAGCCCGAGCGCGGGGGGCCAAGAGACCCAGTACTTC; CDR3: CASSPSAGGQETQYF
size: NA; J: TRBJ1-1; V: TRBV6-5; D: TRBD1; DNA: TGTGCCAGCACCTTGGACAGGGGACAGGCTGAAGCTTTCTTT; CDR3: CASTLDRGQAEAFF
size: NA; J: TRBJ2-1; V: TRBV30; D: TRBD1; DNA: TGTGCCTGGAGTGACAGGGACAGGGACCATCAGTTCTTC; CDR3: CAWSDRDRDHQFF
size: NA; J: TRBJ1-6; V: TRBV7-3; D: TRBD1; DNA: TGTGCCAGCAGCCCCCTCGGACAGGGGACAAATTCACCCCTCCACTTT; CDR3: CASSPLGQGTNSPLHF
size: NA; J: TRBJ2-7; V: TRBV5-6; D: NA; DNA: TGTGCCAGCAGCTTGGGAACAGGAAAAATCTACGAGCAGTACTTC; CDR3: CASSLGTGKIYEQYF
size: NA; J: TRBJ2-5; V: TRBV24-1; D: TRBD2; DNA: TGTGCCACCAGTGATCGGGGAGGGAGAGAGACCCAGTACTTC; CDR3: CATSDRGGRETQYF
size: NA; J: TRBJ1-5; V: TRBV21-1; D: NA; DNA: TGTGCCAGCAGCAGGCCGGAGAATAATCAGCCCCAGCATTTT; CDR3: CASSRPENNQPQHF
size: once; J: TRBJ1-5; V: TRBV12-5; D: TRBD1; DNA: TGTGCTAGTGGTTCATGGGCTGGGACAGGGGGCGAGAGCAATCAGCCCCAGCATTTT; CDR3: CASGSWAGTGGESNQPQHF
size: NA; J: TRBJ2-5; V: TRBV18; D: TRBD2; DNA: TGTGCCAGCTCCCCGCGACTAGCGGGGGGCGGTGAGACCCAGTACTTC; CDR3: CASSPRLAGGGETQYF
size: NA; J: TRBJ2-3; V: TRBV7-2; D: NA; DNA: TGTGCCAGCAGCTTAGGAGTACTCCCTAGCGCAGATGGAGATACGCAGTATTTT; CDR3: CASSLGVLPSADGDTQYF
size: NA; J: TRBJ1-6; V: TRBV6-5; D: TRBD1; DNA: TGTGCCAGCAGCGCACAGGGGGAAGTACGATCACCCCTCCACTTT; CDR3: CASSAQGEVRSPLHF
size: NA; J: TRBJ1-4; V: TRBV6-2/TRBV6-3; D: TRBD1; DNA: TGTGCCAGCAGTTACTCAGCCGACCCGGACAGGAAGGCGGCTAATGAAAAACTGTTTTTT; CDR3: CASSYSADPDRKAANEKLFF
size: NA; J: TRBJ2-2; V: TRBV6-2/TRBV6-3; D: TRBD2; DNA: TGTGCCAGCAGTTACGGCGGGGGGCGCACCGGGGAGCTGTTTTTT; CDR3: CASSYGGGRTGELFF
size: once; J: TRBJ1-1; V: TRBV4-1; D: TRBD1; DNA: TGCGCCAGCGGGGGACAGATTCTAAACACTGAAGCTTTCTTT; CDR3: CASGGQILNTEAFF
size: NA; J: TRBJ1-4; V: TRBV19; D: TRBD1; DNA: TGTGCCAGTAGGATGGACAGGGGTAGTGAAAAACTGTTTTTT; CDR3: CASRMDRGSEKLFF
size: NA; J: TRBJ1-1; V: TRBV5-4; D: NA; DNA: TGTGCCAGCAGCTACGGGAGGAACACTGAAGCTTTCTTT; CDR3: CASSYGRNTEAFF
size: NA; J: TRBJ2-7; V: TRBV20-1; D: NA; DNA: TGCAGTGCTAGTTATATCCACGAGCAGTACTTC; CDR3: CSASYIHEQYF
size: once; J: TRBJ2-7; V: TRBV6-4; D: TRBD1; DNA: TGTGCCAGCAGTCCCGGACAGGTTATTGGAGAGCAGTACTTC; CDR3: CASSPGQVIGEQYF
size: NA; J: TRBJ1-1; V: TRBV6-2/TRBV6-3; D: TRBD1; DNA: TGTGCCAGCAGTTCGGCCGGGACAGGGACCACTGAAGCTTTCTTT; CDR3: CASSSAGTGTTEAFF
size: NA; J: TRBJ1-2; V: TRBV28; D: NA; DNA: TGTGCCAGCAGCTGGGGACGGGGGGGCTACACCTTC; CDR3: CASSWGRGGYTF
size: NA; J: TRBJ1-5; V: TRBV19; D: TRBD1; DNA: TGTGCCAGTACCCCGGGACAGGGGAATCAGCCCCAGCATTTT; CDR3: CASTPGQGNQPQHF
size: NA; J: TRBJ1-4; V: TRBV18; D: NA; DNA: TGTGCCAGCTCACCACAGGAGGGGGGGCAGGAACTGTTTTTT; CDR3: CASSPQEGGQELFF
size: NA; J: TRBJ1-1; V: TRBV27; D: NA; DNA: TGTGCCAGCAGTTTCTCAACTAACACTGAAGCTTTCTTT; CDR3: CASSFSTNTEAFF
size: NA; J: TRBJ2-6; V: TRBV24-1; D: TRBD1; DNA: TGTGCCACCAGTGATCTGACAGGGGACCTCCTGAACGGGGCCAACGTCCTGACTTTC; CDR3: CATSDLTGDLLNGANVLTF
size: NA; J: TRBJ1-6; V: TRBV5-1; D: NA; DNA: TGCGCCAGCAGCTACAGGGAAAGCTCCTATAATTCACCCCTCCACTTT; CDR3: CASSYRESSYNSPLHF
size: NA; J: TRBJ1-5; V: TRBV5-1; D: NA; DNA: TGCGCCAGCAGCTTGGGTGGCGGGGGAAACAATCAGCCCCAGCATTTT; CDR3: CASSLGGGGNNQPQHF
size: NA; J: TRBJ1-1; V: TRBV5-5; D: TRBD1; DNA: TGTGCCAGCAGCCTGGAGACAGGGCTGAGCACTGAAGCTTTCTTT; CDR3: CASSLETGLSTEAFF
size: NA; J: TRBJ1-1; V: TRBV19; D: NA; DNA: TGTGCCAGTAGTATAGACAGGAACACTGAAGCTTTCTTT; CDR3: CASSIDRNTEAFF
size: NA; J: TRBJ2-6; V: TRBV5-3; D: TRBD1; DNA: TGTGCCAGAAGCTGGACAGGGTCCCCCCGGGACTCTGGGGCCAACGTCCTGACTTTC; CDR3: CARSWTGSPRDSGANVLTF
size: NA; J: TRBJ2-6; V: TRBV9; D: NA; DNA: TGTGCCAGCAGCACCCGACGGGTATCTGGGGCCAACGTCCTGACTTTC; CDR3: CASSTRRVSGANVLTF
size: NA; J: TRBJ1-1; V: TRBV5-1; D: TRBD1; DNA: TGCGCCAGCAGCCTAAGACCGGACAGGATGAACACTGAAGCTTTCTTT; CDR3: CASSLRPDRMNTEAFF
size: NA; J: TRBJ1-1; V: TRBV5-4; D: TRBD1; DNA: TGTGCCAGCAGCTACGACAGGGGAGGGTGGAACACTGAAGCTTTCTTT; CDR3: CASSYDRGGWNTEAFF
size: NA; J: TRBJ1-1; V: TRBV10-3; D: NA; DNA: TGTGCCATCAGTGGAGACCTAGGATTAAACACTGAAGCTTTCTTT; CDR3: CAISGDLGLNTEAFF
size: NA; J: TRBJ1-6; V: TRBV9; D: TRBD1; DNA: TGTGCCAGCAGCGACTCGGGACAGACCTCTTCACCCCTCCACTTT; CDR3: CASSDSGQTSSPLHF